The subject of this entry is one T cell receptor (beta chain). This record belongs to a study of blood T cell repertoires in COVID-19. Study-level background: Samples representing acute and convalescent COVID-19 were sourced from the United States, Italy and Spain.

Original data processing: Amplification of reference gene primers was used by the study to estimate nucleated cell counts. Sequencing was performed with immunoSEQ multiplex PCR; in TCRdb, only in-frame clones are kept and a portion is missing. V and J calls and clone size are given by that table; D and trimming were obtained from the DNA. The sample includes 200,000 to 300,000 clones, around 81% of them seen just once. This CDR3 region has 15 residues. Trimming took 8 bases from V and 4 from J, leaving 18 bases between them. CDR1 is LNHDA and CDR2 is SQIVND in the germline V gene (reference sequence).

The receptor's source is a woman aged 60-75 years with active or convalescent COVID-19. The source material was peripheral blood. The genes are TRBV19 and TRBJ1-3; tentative D call: TRBD1 (5 bases). The CDR3 DNA reads as TGTGCCAGTTCAAGCTCAGGGATTTTCGGAAACACCATATATTTT. It encodes CASSSSGIFGNTIYF.